This entry concerns a single T cell receptor beta chain. This clonotype was picked up many times. Its antigen remains unidentified. No clone much larger than this one lies a single base away; base qualities are absent. This sample was included in a study of T cells in Graves' hyperthyroidism and ophthalmopathy (dated by TCRdb to the late 2010s). Background on the whole study: Peripheral blood was sampled at the time of initial diagnosis, prior to any treatment. After blood sampling, hyperthyroidism patients were treated with methimazole at a starting dose of 30 mg daily, and ophthalmopathy patients were treated with high-dose intravenous methylprednisolone. TCR V-J signatures able to tell the groups apart were searched for in a discovery cohort of some 100 patients, of whom more than 40 had Graves' ophthalmopathy and about 60 had stable Graves' hyperthyroidism. According to the paper, TCR Vbeta CDR3 sequencing was carried out on approximately 140 peripheral blood samples, which came from 40 to 45 ophthalmopathy, around 74 hyperthyroidism and approximately 17 progressor patients. The 75 to 100 discovery patients were divided at random into training and test sets in a 7:3 ratio. The study also compared thyroid tissue and blood T-cell repertoires from 6 or 7 Graves' hyperthyroidism patients. Whether ophthalmopathy could be predicted prospectively was tested in an independent validation cohort made up of roughly 20 hyperthyroidism patients plus 17 patients who later progressed to ophthalmopathy.

V is cut back by 3 bases and J by 2 bases, with 1 base in the junction unmatched. CDR1 and CDR2 were assigned from the germline V gene as LGHNA and YNFKEQ. The CDR3 covers 14 residues, taking in both the cysteine and the phenylalanine. The retained sequence is limited to the CDR3, 42 bases, with the frame set at the first base. The TCR beta CDR3 regions were amplified from RNA transcripts. For the first round of RT-PCR on the TCR CDR3, the HTBI primer set was used together with the Qiagen OneStep RT-PCR kit. The libraries were constructed in a second round of multiplex PCR and then size-selected and purified. Paired-end sequencing of the libraries was performed with 100 bp reads on an Illumina HiSeq2000. As for the authors' bioinformatics: Raw data were processed with SOAPnuke, discarding reads with adapters, uncalled bases, mean Phred below 15, or no exact constant-primer or identifier match. High-quality paired reads were merged with COPE v1.2.5, and unique nucleotide sequences were defined as clonotypes. MiTCR v1.1 was used to align clonotypes to the IMGT TRBV, TRBD and TRBJ reference segments. Only V-J combinations with frequency above 0.0001, covering 99% to 99.2% of repertoires, were analysed. A TCS score was defined as the ratio between F50 (clonal expansion) and ExV (chaos), using BLOSUM62-based TCRdist between CDR3 peptides within each V-J. Welch's t-statistics and random forest reduced around 520 V-J features to roughly 13, which were used in a naive Bayes classifier (R e1071). The similarity between thyroid and blood repertoires was quantified using the Morisita-Horn index. Using fastp at Q25 and MiXCR, TCRdb reprocessed the public reads and kept productive beta chains. Rows are combined by CDR3 protein, so each entry shows the most common genes and DNA. It is TCRdb's table, rather than the study itself, that gives the V and J calls and clone size. Counted in this sample were more than 500,000 distinct CDR3 sequences; 14% to 15% of them appeared once. The ten largest make up around 4.1% of the sample.

Study-level results and caveats: A 13 V-J signature model separated ophthalmopathy from stable hyperthyroidism, with nearly 90% sensitivity and 81.08% specificity in cross-validation and 80%/75% in testing. In validation, the model predicted progression to ophthalmopathy a median of about 6.5 months before onset, with roughly 68% sensitivity and 72.22% specificity. Most expanded thyroid clonotypes (frequency above 0.001) were also found in blood, which suggests that blood repertoires may mirror thyroid immune responses. No statistical method was used to fix the sample size in advance, and group allocation was not hidden from the investigators.

Ophthalmopathy patients had moderately to severely active disease, with a Clinical Activity Score of 3 or more, a NOSPECS grade of 4 or more, and a disease duration of less than 3 months. Any patient with an uncontrolled infection, another autoimmune disease, pregnancy or lactation was excluded. Diagnoses were based on clinical symptoms, serum thyroxine and TRAb, thyroid ultrasound and orbital computed tomography. Ficoll-Paque density gradient centrifugation was used to isolate PBMCs from approximately 10 ml of fresh peripheral blood. Trizol reagent was used to extract total RNA, and RNA quality was then checked on an Agilent 2100 Bioanalyzer.

Here the chain combines TRBV4-2 and TRBJ2-7, with 10 bases in between that match TRBD1. The TCR comes from a woman aged 40 to 49 with Graves' ophthalmopathy. What was sequenced was blood. The CDR3 in this case is CASSQDRGAYEQYF. The DNA sequence is given as TGTGCCAGCAGCCAGGACAGGGGGGCCTACGAGCAGTACTTC.